The T cell receptor (beta chain) under discussion was sequenced for a study of blood T cell repertoires in COVID-19. Whole-study context: The analysed material was cDNA or gDNA that came from T cells, B-cell-depleted T cells, or PBMCs.

Germline V gives CDR1 LNHDA, CDR2 SQIVND (reference sequence). Trimming removed 1 base at V and 9 bases at J, with 10 bases between. CDR3 size: 13 residues. As handled by the study authors: From reference gene primer amplification, estimates of nucleated cell counts were derived. TCRdb's table, derived via immunoSEQ multiplex PCR, lists solely in-frame clones and lacks some. V and J calls and clone size are given by that table; D and trimming were obtained from the DNA. The data contain 130,000 or so clones, 84% of them singletons. Sequences were obtained from peripheral blood. The chain combines TRBV19 with TRBJ1-5; D gene uncertain. The origin of this receptor is a man aged 55 to 70 with acute or convalescent COVID-19. The chain's CDR3 is CASSIGGIGPQHF. The CDR3 bases are TGTGCCAGTAGTATAGGCGGCATCGGGCCCCAGCATTTT.